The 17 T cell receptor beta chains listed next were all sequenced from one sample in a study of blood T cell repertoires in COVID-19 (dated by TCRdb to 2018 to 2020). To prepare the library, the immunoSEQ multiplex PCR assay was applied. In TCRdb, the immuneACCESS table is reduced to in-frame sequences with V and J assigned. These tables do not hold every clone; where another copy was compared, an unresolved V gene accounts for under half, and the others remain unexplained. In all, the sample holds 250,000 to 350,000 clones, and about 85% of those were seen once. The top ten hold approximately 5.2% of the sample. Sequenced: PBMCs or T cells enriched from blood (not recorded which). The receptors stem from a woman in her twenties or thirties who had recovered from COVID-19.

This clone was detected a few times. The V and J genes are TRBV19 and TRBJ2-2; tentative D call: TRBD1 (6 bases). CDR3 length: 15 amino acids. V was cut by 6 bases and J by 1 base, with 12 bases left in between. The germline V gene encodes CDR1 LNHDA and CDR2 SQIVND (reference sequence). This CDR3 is CASSNPGENTGELFF. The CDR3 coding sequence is TGTGCCAGTAGCAATCCAGGGGAGAACACCGGGGAGCTGTTTTTT.

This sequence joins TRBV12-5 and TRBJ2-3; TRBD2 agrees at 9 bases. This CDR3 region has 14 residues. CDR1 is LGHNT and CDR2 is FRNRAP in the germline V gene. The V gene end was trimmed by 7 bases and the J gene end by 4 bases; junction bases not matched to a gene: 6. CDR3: CASAPLAGSDTQYF. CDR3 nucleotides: TGTGCTAGTGCCCCGCTAGCGGGGTCAGATACGCAGTATTTT.

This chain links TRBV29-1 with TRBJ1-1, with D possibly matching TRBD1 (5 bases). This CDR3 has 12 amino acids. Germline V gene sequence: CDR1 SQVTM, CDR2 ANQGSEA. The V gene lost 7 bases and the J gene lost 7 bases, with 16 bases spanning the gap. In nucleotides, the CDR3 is TGCAGCGCCGGGACTAGCGCTCATGAAGCTTTCTTT. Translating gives CSAGTSAHEAFF.

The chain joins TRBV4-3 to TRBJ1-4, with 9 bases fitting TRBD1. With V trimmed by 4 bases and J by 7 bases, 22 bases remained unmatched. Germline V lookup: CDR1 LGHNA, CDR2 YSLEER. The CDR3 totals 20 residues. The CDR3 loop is CASSLPYNGTGTSFGEKLFF. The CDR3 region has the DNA TGCGCCAGCAGCCTTCCGTATAACGGGACAGGGACTTCGTTTGGTGAAAAACTGTTTTTT.

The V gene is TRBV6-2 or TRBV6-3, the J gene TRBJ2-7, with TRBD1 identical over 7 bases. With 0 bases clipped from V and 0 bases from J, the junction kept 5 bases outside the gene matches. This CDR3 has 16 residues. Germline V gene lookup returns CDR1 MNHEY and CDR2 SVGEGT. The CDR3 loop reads CASSYSTSGGSYEQYF. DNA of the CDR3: TGTGCCAGCAGTTACTCGACGTCAGGGGGCTCCTACGAGCAGTACTTC.

The CDR3, as DNA: TGTGCCAGCAGTCAACCCCGGGGAATGAACACTGAAGCTTTCTTT. It specifies CASSQPRGMNTEAFF. The rearrangement uses TRBV27 and TRBJ1-1; D not certain. Germline CDR1 is MNHEY and CDR2 is SMNVEV (reference sequence). The CDR3 loop spans 15 amino acids. Trimming removed 5 bases from V and 0 bases from J, with 13 bases in between.

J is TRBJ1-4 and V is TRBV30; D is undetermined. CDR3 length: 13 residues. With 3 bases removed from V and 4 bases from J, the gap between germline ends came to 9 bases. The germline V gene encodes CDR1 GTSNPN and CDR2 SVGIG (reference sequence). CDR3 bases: TGTGCCTGGAGCGCACAGATTAATGAAAAACTGTTTTTT. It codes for CAWSAQINEKLFF.

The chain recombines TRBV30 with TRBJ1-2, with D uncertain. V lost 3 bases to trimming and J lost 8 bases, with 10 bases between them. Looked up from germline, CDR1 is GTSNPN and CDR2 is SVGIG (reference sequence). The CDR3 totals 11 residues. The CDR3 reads CAWRYSYGYTF. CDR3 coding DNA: TGTGCCTGGAGATACAGTTACGGCTACACCTTC.

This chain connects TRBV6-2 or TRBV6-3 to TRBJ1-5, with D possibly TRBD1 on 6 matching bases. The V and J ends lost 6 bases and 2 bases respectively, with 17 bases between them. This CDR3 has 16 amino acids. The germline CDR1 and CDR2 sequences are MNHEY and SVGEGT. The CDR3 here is CASSPDRNFGNQPQHF. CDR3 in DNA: TGTGCCAGCAGCCCTGACAGGAATTTTGGCAATCAGCCCCAGCATTTT.

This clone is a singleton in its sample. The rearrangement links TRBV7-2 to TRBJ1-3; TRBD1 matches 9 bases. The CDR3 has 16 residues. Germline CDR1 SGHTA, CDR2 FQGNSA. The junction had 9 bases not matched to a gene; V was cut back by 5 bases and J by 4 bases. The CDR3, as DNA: TGTGCCAGCAGCAGGGACAGGGCAACTTCCGGAAACACCATATATTTT. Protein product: CASSRDRATSGNTIYF. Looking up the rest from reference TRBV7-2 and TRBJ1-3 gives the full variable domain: GAGVSQSPSNKVTEKGKDVELRCDPISGHTALYWYRQSLGQGLEFLIYFQGNSAPDKSGLPSDRFSAERTGGSVSTLTIQRTQQEDSAVYLCASSRDRATSGNTIYFGEGSWLTVV.

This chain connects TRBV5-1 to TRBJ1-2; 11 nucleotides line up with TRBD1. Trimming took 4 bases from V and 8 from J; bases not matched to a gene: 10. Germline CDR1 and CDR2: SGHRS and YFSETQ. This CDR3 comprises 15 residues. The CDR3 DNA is TGCGCCAGCAGCATAACCGGGACAGGGGGAAAGGGCTACACCTTC. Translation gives CASSITGTGGKGYTF. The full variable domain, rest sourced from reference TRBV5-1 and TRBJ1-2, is KAGVTQTPRYLIKTRGQQVTLSCSPISGHRSVSWYQQTPGQGLQFLFEYFSETQRNKGNFPGRFSGRQFSNSRSEMNVSTLELGDSALYLCASSITGTGGKGYTFGSGTRLTVV.

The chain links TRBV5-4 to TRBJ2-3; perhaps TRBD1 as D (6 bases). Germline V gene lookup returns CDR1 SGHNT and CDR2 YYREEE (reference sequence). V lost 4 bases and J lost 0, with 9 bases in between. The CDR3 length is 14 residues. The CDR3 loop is CASSPDSSTDTQYF. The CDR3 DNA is TGTGCCAGCAGCCCGGACAGTAGCACAGATACGCAGTATTTT.

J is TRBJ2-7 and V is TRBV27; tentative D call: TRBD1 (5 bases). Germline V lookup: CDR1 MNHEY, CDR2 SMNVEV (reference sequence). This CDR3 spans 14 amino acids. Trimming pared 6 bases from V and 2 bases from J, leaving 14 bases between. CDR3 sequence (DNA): TGTGCCAGCAGGTCAGACAGAAATACCTACGAGCAGTACTTC. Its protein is CASRSDRNTYEQYF.

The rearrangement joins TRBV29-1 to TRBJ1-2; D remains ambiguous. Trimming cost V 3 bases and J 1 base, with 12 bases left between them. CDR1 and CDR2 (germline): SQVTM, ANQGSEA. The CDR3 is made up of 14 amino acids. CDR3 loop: CSVDEGRVNYGYTF. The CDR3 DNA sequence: TGCAGCGTTGACGAGGGCAGAGTTAACTATGGCTACACCTTC.

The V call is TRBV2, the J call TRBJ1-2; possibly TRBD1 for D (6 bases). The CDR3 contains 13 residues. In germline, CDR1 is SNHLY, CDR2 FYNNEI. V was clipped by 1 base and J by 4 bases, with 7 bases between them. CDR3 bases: TGTGCCAGCAGTGAAGGGGACACCTATGGCTACACCTTC. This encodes CASSEGDTYGYTF.

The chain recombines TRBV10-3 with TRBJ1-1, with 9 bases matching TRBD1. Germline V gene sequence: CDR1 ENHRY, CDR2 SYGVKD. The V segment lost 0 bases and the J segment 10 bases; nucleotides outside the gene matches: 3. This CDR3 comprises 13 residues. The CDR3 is CAISESRTGVAFF. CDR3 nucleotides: TGTGCCATCAGTGAGTCGAGGACAGGGGTAGCTTTCTTT.

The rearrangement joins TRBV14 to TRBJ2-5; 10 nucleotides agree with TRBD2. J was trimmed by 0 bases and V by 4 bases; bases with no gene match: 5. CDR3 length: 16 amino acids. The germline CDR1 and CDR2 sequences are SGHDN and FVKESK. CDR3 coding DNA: TGTGCCAGCAGCCGGCGAGCGGGGGGGTACCAAGAGACCCAGTACTTC. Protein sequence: CASSRRAGGYQETQYF.